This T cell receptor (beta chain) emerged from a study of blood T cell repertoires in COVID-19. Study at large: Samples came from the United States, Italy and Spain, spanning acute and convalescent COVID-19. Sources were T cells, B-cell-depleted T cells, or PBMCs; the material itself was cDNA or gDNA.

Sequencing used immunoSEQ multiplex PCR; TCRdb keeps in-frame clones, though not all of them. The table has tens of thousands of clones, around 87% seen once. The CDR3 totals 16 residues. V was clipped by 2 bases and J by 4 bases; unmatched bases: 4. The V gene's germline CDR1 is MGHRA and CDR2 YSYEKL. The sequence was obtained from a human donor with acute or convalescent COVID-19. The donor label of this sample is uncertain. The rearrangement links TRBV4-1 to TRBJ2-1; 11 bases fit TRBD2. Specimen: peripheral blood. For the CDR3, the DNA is TGCGCCAGCAGCCAACCTAGCGGGGGGCCATACAATGAGCAGTTCTTC. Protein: CASSQPSGGPYNEQFF.